This T cell receptor beta chain is from a study of cytomegalovirus exposure and HLA in healthy donors. In the PCR, 60 Vbeta and 13 Jbeta primers were used. Sequencing used immunoSEQ multiplex PCR; TCRdb keeps in-frame clones, though not all of them. The sample yields tens of thousands of clones, of which the top ten take up approximately 3.9%. CDR3 length equals 16 residues. Trimming left V 6 bases short and J 6 bases short, with 22 bases between. Germline V gene sequence: CDR1 SNHLY, CDR2 FYNNEI. The TCR was taken from a female donor in good health and CMV-seropositive. The chain recombines TRBV2 with TRBJ2-3; D is possibly TRBD1 (6 bases). The sequencing sample was made of PBMCs. This CDR3 is CASSRRDTQLLDTQYF. CDR3 bases: TGTGCCAGCAGCCGCCGGGACACACAACTCCTTGATACGCAGTATTTT.